One sample yielded the 27 T cell receptor beta chains listed below, sequenced in a study of blood T cell repertoires in COVID-19. The table came from immunoSEQ multiplex PCR; TCRdb's copy has only in-frame clones and leaves some out. The data contain more than 60,000 clones, 70% to 85% of them seen just once; the ten biggest clones take up 35% to 50%. The sequenced material came from peripheral blood. Receptor source: a human donor in a cohort sampled during active COVID-19.

V usage is TRBV28 and J usage is TRBJ1-2, with a weak D call TRBD1 (5 bases). Germline assignment: CDR1 MDHEN and CDR2 SYDVKM. The CDR3 loop spans 13 amino acids. V lost 7 bases to trimming and J lost 4 bases, with 13 bases between them. The CDR3 nucleotides are TGTGCCAGCACCAGGGATTTTGGCTATGGCTACACCTTC. Protein product: CASTRDFGYGYTF.

This clone was seen once. This chain uses TRBV7-9 with TRBJ1-1, with unresolved D. Germline V gene lookup returns CDR1 SEHNR and CDR2 FQNEAQ (reference sequence). The CDR3 is 14 residues long. The V and J ends lost 4 bases and 1 base respectively, with 10 bases between them. The CDR3, as DNA: TGTGCCAGCAGCTCCCTGACTAAGAACACTGAAGCTTTCTTT. Encoded protein: CASSSLTKNTEAFF.

The sample holds one count of this clone. The rearrangement joins TRBV5-6 to TRBJ2-1, with D tentatively TRBD2 (6 bases). The CDR3 length is 16 residues. Germline V gives CDR1 SGHDT, CDR2 YYEEEE. V was cut by 4 bases and J by 3 bases, with 17 bases left in between. The CDR3 reads CASSPEAGRGYNEQFF. The CDR3 DNA is TGTGCCAGCAGCCCCGAGGCGGGGAGAGGCTACAATGAGCAGTTCTTC.

Here the CDR3 DNA reads TGTGCCAGCAGCTTACAAGGACAGGGATCATATCAGCCCCAGCATTTT. Translating gives CASSLQGQGSYQPQHF. The rearrangement uses TRBV7-8 and TRBJ1-5, with TRBD1 matching 8 bases. The CDR3 loop spans 16 amino acids. CDR1 and CDR2 (germline): SGHVS, FQNEAQ. The ends lost 2 bases at V and 5 bases at J; junction bases unmatched: 8.

The rearrangement uses TRBV9 and TRBJ1-6, with D uncertain. The CDR3 has 16 amino acids. Germline V gene data show CDR1 as SGDLS and CDR2 as YYNGEE. V was cut by 0 bases and J by 0 bases, with 7 bases left in between. The CDR3 coding sequence is TGTGCCAGCAGCGTAGATCCTATCTCCTATAATTCACCCCTCCACTTT. It is translated as CASSVDPISYNSPLHF. The whole variable domain, filled in from reference TRBV9 and TRBJ1-6, reads DSGVTQTPKHLITATGQRVTLRCSPRSGDLSVYWYQQSLDQGLQFLIQYYNGEERAKGNILERFSAQQFPDLHSELNLSSLELGDSALYFCASSVDPISYNSPLHFGNGTRLTVT.

V is TRBV3-1 (or the pseudogene TRBV3-2) and J is TRBJ2-1; 8 bases agree with TRBD2. V was clipped by 5 bases and J by 11 bases; unmatched bases: 2. The germline V gene has CDR1 LGHDT and CDR2 YNNKEL (reference sequence). The CDR3 is made up of 11 amino acids. The DNA for the CDR3 is TGTGCCAGCAGCGGGACTAGTAAGCAGTTCTTC. This translates into CASSGTSKQFF.

V is TRBV27 and J is TRBJ2-3; D not resolved. Trimming shortened V by 0 bases and J by 1 base, and 2 bases separated the two germline ends. The germline V gene encodes CDR1 MNHEY and CDR2 SMNVEV (reference sequence). The CDR3 length is 13 residues. The CDR3 DNA reads as TGTGCCAGCAGTTTATCCGGCACAGATACGCAGTATTTT. Translating it yields CASSLSGTDTQYF.

J is TRBJ2-2 and V is TRBV19; 8 bases match TRBD1. Per germline, CDR1 LNHDA and CDR2 SQIVND (reference sequence). V trimming: 6 bases; J trimming: 4 bases; junction bases outside the gene matches: 10. The CDR3 contains 16 residues. DNA for the CDR3: TGTGCCAGTAGGATCCCCCGGACAGGGAGCACCGGGGAGCTGTTTTTT. This encodes CASRIPRTGSTGELFF.

This chain uses TRBV27 with TRBJ2-7; no clear D. CDR1 and CDR2 (germline): MNHEY, SMNVEV (reference sequence). The CDR3 is made up of 19 amino acids. V was cut by 7 bases and J by 2 bases, with 30 bases left in between. The CDR3 protein is CASNHRTALVPVPPYEQYF. The CDR3 DNA sequence: TGTGCCAGCAACCACAGAACGGCGCTGGTACCGGTGCCTCCCTACGAGCAGTACTTC.

The chain combines TRBV9 with TRBJ2-5; D unclear. This CDR3 is built from 14 residues. The ends were cut back, 4 bases at V and 5 bases at J, with 15 bases in the middle. Germline assignment: CDR1 SGDLS and CDR2 YYNGEE. This chain's CDR3 is CASSPPSAVETQYF. The CDR3 nucleotides are TGTGCCAGCAGCCCCCCCAGCGCGGTCGAGACCCAGTACTTC.

This chain joins TRBV5-1 and TRBJ2-7, with D possibly TRBD1 on 6 matching bases. The V end lost 5 bases, the J end lost 0 bases, and 9 bases lay between the germline ends. This CDR3 is 13 amino acids long. CDR1 SGHRS and CDR2 YFSETQ come from the germline V gene. The CDR3 nucleotides are TGCGCCAGCAGGAGGGACAACTCCTACGAGCAGTACTTC. The encoded protein is CASRRDNSYEQYF.

This chain's CDR3 is CASSLSGGETQYF. Here the CDR3 DNA reads TGTGCCAGCAGCTTATCAGGGGGAGAGACCCAGTACTTC. The chain joins TRBV7-3 to TRBJ2-5; 7 bases are a match to TRBD1. Per the germline V gene, CDR1 is SGHTA and CDR2 is FQGTGA. The junction had 1 base not matched to a gene; V was cut back by 2 bases and J by 4 bases. The CDR3 has 13 residues.

This chain joins TRBV30 and TRBJ1-5; D is uncertain. Germline V CDR1 and CDR2: GTSNPN, SVGIG (reference sequence). The CDR3 sequence is 12 residues long. V lost 1 base and J 4 bases, leaving 5 bases between the germline ends. This CDR3 is CAWSAPNQPQHF. CDR3 DNA: TGTGCCTGGAGTGCCCCAAATCAGCCCCAGCATTTT.

V usage is TRBV18 and J usage is TRBJ1-4, with 7 bases lining up with TRBD1. Germline CDR1 KGHSH, CDR2 LQKENI. J gave up 7 bases and V 3 bases, and 5 bases lay outside the gene matches. The CDR3 contains 14 residues. CDR3 DNA: TGTGCCAGCTCACCCGGGACAGATTCTGAAAAACTGTTTTTT. Translated: CASSPGTDSEKLFF.

V and J are TRBV5-1 and TRBJ2-5, with 7 bases identical to TRBD2. V trimming: 5 bases; J trimming: 5 bases; junction bases outside the gene matches: 9. The CDR3 has 14 amino acids. Germline CDR1 SGHRS, CDR2 YFSETQ. CDR3 region: CASSPGLGVETQYF. In nucleotides, the CDR3 is TGCGCCAGCAGTCCAGGACTAGGGGTTGAGACCCAGTACTTC.

The rearrangement uses TRBV19 and TRBJ2-7; 9 positions match TRBD1. From germline, CDR1 is LNHDA and CDR2 SQIVND (reference sequence). The V segment lost 6 bases and the J segment 3 bases; nucleotides outside the gene matches: 9. This CDR3 contains 15 residues. The CDR3 loop reads CASRRQRQGDYEQYF. The CDR3 DNA sequence: TGTGCCAGTAGGAGGCAGAGACAGGGGGACTACGAGCAGTACTTC.

The V and J genes are TRBV5-1 and TRBJ2-2; 8 bases are a match to TRBD1. Germline V gene sequence: CDR1 SGHRS, CDR2 YFSETQ. The CDR3 runs to 15 residues. V trimming: 4 bases; J trimming: 2 bases; junction bases outside the gene matches: 4. The CDR3 loop is CASSPGTGNTGELFF. The CDR3 DNA follows: TGCGCCAGCAGCCCCGGGACAGGAAACACCGGGGAGCTGTTTTTT.

The V gene is TRBV4-1, the J gene TRBJ1-2; D remains ambiguous. Trimming shortened V by 1 base and J by 8 bases, and 14 bases separated the two germline ends. The CDR3 is made up of 14 amino acids. CDR1 and CDR2 from the germline V gene are MGHRA and YSYEKL. CDR3 bases: TGCGCCAGCAGCCAAGGCGCCAGAGGCGGCGGCTACACCTTC. It specifies CASSQGARGGGYTF.

The CDR3 loop reads CASSSFAYEQYF. CDR3 DNA sequence: TGTGCCAGCAGTTCCTTTGCCTACGAGCAGTACTTC. J is TRBJ2-7 and V is TRBV6-2 or TRBV6-3; no clear D. From germline, CDR1 is MNHEY and CDR2 SVGEGT. The CDR3 has 12 amino acids. The V and J ends lost 4 bases and 2 bases respectively, with 6 bases between them.

In its sample, this clone was seen once. The CDR3 protein is CATSRGISGGTGELFF. Written as DNA, the CDR3 is TGTGCCACCAGCAGAGGAATTAGCGGGGGGACCGGGGAGCTGTTTTTT. The chain recombines TRBV15 with TRBJ2-2, with 10 bases aligning to TRBD2. Germline-derived CDR1 and CDR2 are LNHNV and YYDKDF (reference sequence). The CDR3 is 16 amino acids. J gave up 5 bases and V 1 base, and 4 bases lay outside the gene matches.

The V call is TRBV3-1 (or the pseudogene TRBV3-2), the J call TRBJ1-2, with 7 bases aligning to TRBD1. CDR1 and CDR2 (germline): LGHDT, YNNKEL (reference sequence). The CDR3 spans 14 residues. V shed 4 bases and J 0 bases; nucleotides not matched to a gene: 2. The CDR3, as DNA: TGTGCCAGCAGCCCCGGGACAGCTAACTATGGCTACACCTTC. This encodes CASSPGTANYGYTF.

The gene calls are TRBV27 and TRBJ1-3; 7 bases map to TRBD1. This CDR3 is 14 amino acids long. Germline trimming cut 6 bases from V and 0 bases from J; bases unmatched to any gene: 2. Germline-derived CDR1 and CDR2 are MNHEY and SMNVEV (reference sequence). In DNA form, the CDR3 reads TGTGCCAGCAGGACAGGGCCCTCTGGAAACACCATATATTTT. The encoded protein is CASRTGPSGNTIYF.

V usage is TRBV19 and J usage is TRBJ1-6; D possibly corresponds to TRBD1 (6 bases). CDR1 LNHDA and CDR2 SQIVND come from the germline V gene (reference sequence). V lost 4 bases and J lost 0, with 13 bases in between. The CDR3 has 17 amino acids. The CDR3 protein is CASSSRRGGSYNSPLHF. In nucleotides, the CDR3 is TGTGCCAGTAGTAGTCGAAGAGGGGGCTCCTATAATTCACCCCTCCACTTT.

CDR3 amino acids: CASSPTGEHQPQHF. For the CDR3, the DNA is TGTGCCAGCAGTCCGACAGGGGAGCATCAGCCCCAGCATTTT. The chain recombines TRBV6-5 with TRBJ1-5; 8 positions match TRBD1. The CDR3 has 14 amino acids. The germline CDR1 and CDR2 sequences are MNHEY and SVGAGI. Germline trimming cut 5 bases from V and 5 bases from J; bases unmatched to any gene: 5.

By sample share, this clone is medium-sized. V is TRBV6-5 and J is TRBJ1-2, with no clear D. Germline-derived CDR1 and CDR2 are MNHEY and SVGAGI. V lost 7 bases and J 7 bases, leaving 13 bases between the germline ends. The CDR3 contains 12 residues. The CDR3 is CASKRGNSGYTF. In DNA form, the CDR3 reads TGTGCCAGCAAAAGAGGGAACAGTGGCTACACCTTC.

This rearrangement joins TRBV3-1 (or the pseudogene TRBV3-2) to TRBJ1-5; TRBD1 matches at 7 bases. The CDR3 sequence is 16 residues long. Germline V gene lookup returns CDR1 LGHDT and CDR2 YNNKEL (reference sequence). V dropped 3 bases and J dropped 4; count of bases not matched to a gene: 9. The CDR3 DNA reads as TGTGCCAGCAGCCAGTCAGGGGCAGGGGGAAATCAGCCCCAGCATTTT. The encoded protein is CASSQSGAGGNQPQHF.

The chain carries TRBV2 and TRBJ1-1, with D maybe TRBD1 (5 bases). V was clipped by 5 bases and J by 3 bases, with 13 bases between them. Germline V gives CDR1 SNHLY, CDR2 FYNNEI. The CDR3 is 14 amino acids. The CDR3 DNA follows: TGTGCCAGCAGTCCACAGGAGCTTGACACTGAAGCTTTCTTT. Amino acid sequence: CASSPQELDTEAFF.